The rows below give T cell receptor beta chains drawn from one sample of a study of vaccination effects on CD4 cells after COVID-19. Their cognate antigens are unknown. The data were produced by immunoSEQ multiplex PCR, yet TCRdb's version contains in-frame clones alone and is incomplete. The table records tens of thousands of clones, 73% of them present only once. The sequenced sample was CD4+ T cells from PBMCs cultured without peptide, obtained before COVID-19 vaccination. These receptors all stem from a human donor who received a COVID-19 vaccine. The CDR3 runs from the conserved cysteine through the conserved F or W. D genes are given only for firm matches. Size values are once, few and many counts, or a class for expanded clones, and some rows have none.

j_gene: TRBJ2-7; abundance: NA; v_gene: TRBV7-2; d_gene: TRBD1; CDR3nt: TGTGCCAGCAGCGGACGCCGGGACAGGGGTTCCTACGAGCAGTACTTC; CDR3aa: CASSGRRDRGSYEQYF
j_gene: TRBJ2-2; abundance: few; v_gene: TRBV5-4; d_gene: NA; CDR3nt: TGTGCCAGCAGCTCTTCTAGCGGAGGGGGGACCGGGGAGCTGTTTTTT; CDR3aa: CASSSSSGGGTGELFF
j_gene: TRBJ2-4; abundance: NA; v_gene: TRBV7-2; d_gene: TRBD1; CDR3nt: TGTGCCAGCAGCTTACCAGGGGGATGGAACATTCAGTACTTC; CDR3aa: CASSLPGGWNIQYF
j_gene: TRBJ1-2; abundance: NA; v_gene: TRBV7-3; d_gene: NA; CDR3nt: TGTGCCAGCAGCTTAGAGGGGGGGCAGCACTACACCTTC; CDR3aa: CASSLEGGQHYTF
j_gene: TRBJ2-7; abundance: NA; v_gene: TRBV7-8; d_gene: TRBD2; CDR3nt: TGTGCCAGCAGCACGCCCGGGACTAGCGGGACTCGAGGGGGCTACGAGCAGTACTTC; CDR3aa: CASSTPGTSGTRGGYEQYF
j_gene: TRBJ2-5; abundance: NA; v_gene: TRBV6-5; d_gene: TRBD2; CDR3nt: TGTGCCAGCAGCAACGGACTAGTGAAGACCCAGTACTTC; CDR3aa: CASSNGLVKTQYF
j_gene: TRBJ2-5; abundance: NA; v_gene: TRBV14; d_gene: TRBD2; CDR3nt: TGTGCCAGCAGCCAACTAGCGGGGGACCCAAAGCAAGAGACCCAGTACTTC; CDR3aa: CASSQLAGDPKQETQYF
j_gene: TRBJ2-5; abundance: NA; v_gene: TRBV18; d_gene: TRBD1; CDR3nt: TGTGCCAGCTCACCCCGGACAGGGAAACAAGAGACCCAGTACTTC; CDR3aa: CASSPRTGKQETQYF
j_gene: TRBJ1-1; abundance: NA; v_gene: TRBV5-4; d_gene: NA; CDR3nt: TGTGCCAGCAGCCTGATGAAGGCGGAGATGAACACTGAAGCTTTCTTT; CDR3aa: CASSLMKAEMNTEAFF
j_gene: TRBJ2-1; abundance: NA; v_gene: TRBV13; d_gene: NA; CDR3nt: TGTGCCAGCAGCTCAAAGGGCACGTTCAATGAGCAGTTCTTC; CDR3aa: CASSSKGTFNEQFF
j_gene: TRBJ2-6; abundance: NA; v_gene: TRBV24-1; d_gene: NA; CDR3nt: TGTGCCACCAGCAATAACAGGGTGTCTGGGGCCAACGTCCTGACTTTC; CDR3aa: CATSNNRVSGANVLTF
j_gene: TRBJ1-1; abundance: NA; v_gene: TRBV6-5; d_gene: TRBD1; CDR3nt: TGTGCCAGCAGTTCTCAAACAGGGGCCACTGAAGCTTTCTTT; CDR3aa: CASSSQTGATEAFF
j_gene: TRBJ1-2; abundance: once; v_gene: TRBV6-5; d_gene: NA; CDR3nt: TGTGCCAGCAGTAGGGATACAGGGACCGGTGGCTACACCTTC; CDR3aa: CASSRDTGTGGYTF
j_gene: TRBJ1-5; abundance: NA; v_gene: TRBV27; d_gene: NA; CDR3nt: TGTGCCAGCAGTGGTACGGCAGGGAGCAATCAGCCCCAGCATTTT; CDR3aa: CASSGTAGSNQPQHF
j_gene: TRBJ1-6; abundance: NA; v_gene: TRBV7-2; d_gene: NA; CDR3nt: TGTGCCAGCAGCTTACTAGTTTATAATTCACCCCTCCACTTT; CDR3aa: CASSLLVYNSPLHF
j_gene: TRBJ1-6; abundance: NA; v_gene: TRBV21-1; d_gene: NA; CDR3nt: TGTGCCAGCAGCAAATGGGGGGTGGGCGATTCACCCCTCCACTTT; CDR3aa: CASSKWGVGDSPLHF
j_gene: TRBJ2-5; abundance: NA; v_gene: TRBV4-1; d_gene: NA; CDR3nt: TGCGCCAGCAGCCAAGGGCTACAGGGCTCCTATGGGGCCCAGTACTTC; CDR3aa: CASSQGLQGSYGAQYF
j_gene: TRBJ2-5; abundance: NA; v_gene: TRBV7-9; d_gene: NA; CDR3nt: TGTGCCAGCAGCTTAGATCGTGTGTGGGGAGGCCAAGAGACCCAGTACTTC; CDR3aa: CASSLDRVWGGQETQYF
j_gene: TRBJ1-2; abundance: once; v_gene: TRBV30; d_gene: TRBD1; CDR3nt: TGTGCCTGGAGGAGGACAGGGTTCGGCTACACCTTC; CDR3aa: CAWRRTGFGYTF
j_gene: TRBJ1-2; abundance: NA; v_gene: TRBV28; d_gene: NA; CDR3nt: TGTGCCCGTTCACCTTGGTATTACGGCTACACCTTC; CDR3aa: CARSPWYYGYTF
j_gene: TRBJ2-2; abundance: few; v_gene: TRBV6-2/TRBV6-3; d_gene: NA; CDR3nt: TGTGCCAGCAGCAACGGGCAGGAATGGTACGGCGGGGAGCTGTTTTTT; CDR3aa: CASSNGQEWYGGELFF
j_gene: TRBJ2-5; abundance: NA; v_gene: TRBV11-3; d_gene: NA; CDR3nt: TGTGCCAGCAGCCCCAGTGGAAATCAAGAGACCCAGTACTTC; CDR3aa: CASSPSGNQETQYF
j_gene: TRBJ1-6; abundance: few; v_gene: TRBV6-4; d_gene: NA; CDR3nt: TGTGCCAGCAGTGAAAGCGCTTGGGGGTTGAGCTCCTATAATTCACCCCTCCACTTT; CDR3aa: CASSESAWGLSSYNSPLHF
j_gene: TRBJ2-3; abundance: NA; v_gene: TRBV5-1; d_gene: NA; CDR3nt: TGCGCCAGCAGCCTTCAAGGCAGGGGAGGGGCAGATACGCAGTATTTT; CDR3aa: CASSLQGRGGADTQYF
j_gene: TRBJ1-1; abundance: NA; v_gene: TRBV6-5; d_gene: TRBD1; CDR3nt: TGTGCCAGCAGAGGGACAGGGAACACTGAAGCTTTCTTT; CDR3aa: CASRGTGNTEAFF
j_gene: TRBJ1-1; abundance: NA; v_gene: TRBV27; d_gene: NA; CDR3nt: TGTGCCAGCAGTCCTCACGGGGTATCCGCCACGAACACTGAAGCTTTCTTT; CDR3aa: CASSPHGVSATNTEAFF
j_gene: TRBJ2-4; abundance: once; v_gene: TRBV11-2; d_gene: NA; CDR3nt: TGTGCCAGCAGCTTAGAGGGTGGTGCCAAAAACATTCAGTACTTC; CDR3aa: CASSLEGGAKNIQYF
j_gene: TRBJ1-4; abundance: few; v_gene: TRBV7-2; d_gene: NA; CDR3nt: TGTGCCAGCAGCTTGAGCAGCGGTGAAAAACTGTTTTTT; CDR3aa: CASSLSSGEKLFF
j_gene: TRBJ1-2; abundance: NA; v_gene: TRBV6-5; d_gene: TRBD1; CDR3nt: TGTGCCAGCATTCCGCCCGGGACAGGGGAGAGAGGCTACACCTTC; CDR3aa: CASIPPGTGERGYTF
j_gene: TRBJ1-3; abundance: NA; v_gene: TRBV29-1; d_gene: NA; CDR3nt: TGCAGCGTTGCCACCACGACAGGAATCTCTGGAAACACCATATATTTT; CDR3aa: CSVATTTGISGNTIYF
j_gene: TRBJ1-1; abundance: NA; v_gene: TRBV7-3; d_gene: TRBD1; CDR3nt: TGTGCCAGCAGCCGGACAGGGGACACTGAAGCTTTCTTT; CDR3aa: CASSRTGDTEAFF
j_gene: TRBJ1-6; abundance: NA; v_gene: TRBV5-8; d_gene: NA; CDR3nt: TGTGCCAGCAGCCCCGGGACGGATAATTCACCCCTCCACTTT; CDR3aa: CASSPGTDNSPLHF
j_gene: TRBJ2-1; abundance: NA; v_gene: TRBV9; d_gene: TRBD2; CDR3nt: TGTGCCAGCAGCCTCCTAGCGGGGGCTTACAATGAGCAGTTCTTC; CDR3aa: CASSLLAGAYNEQFF
j_gene: TRBJ1-2; abundance: few; v_gene: TRBV2; d_gene: NA; CDR3nt: TGTGCCAGCAGTAACAGGGACGGGTCGGGCTACACCTTC; CDR3aa: CASSNRDGSGYTF
j_gene: TRBJ1-1; abundance: NA; v_gene: TRBV7-8; d_gene: NA; CDR3nt: TGTGCCAGCAGCTTTCAGGGTGGCACTGAAGCTTTCTTT; CDR3aa: CASSFQGGTEAFF
j_gene: TRBJ1-3; abundance: NA; v_gene: TRBV11-2; d_gene: NA; CDR3nt: TGTGCCAGCAGCTTAGGGGACTTCTCTGGAAACACCATATATTTT; CDR3aa: CASSLGDFSGNTIYF
j_gene: TRBJ1-3; abundance: NA; v_gene: TRBV12-3/TRBV12-4; d_gene: NA; CDR3nt: TGTGCCAGCAGTTTATACAGAAACACCATATATTTT; CDR3aa: CASSLYRNTIYF
j_gene: TRBJ2-3; abundance: few; v_gene: TRBV28; d_gene: NA; CDR3nt: TGTGCCATCCAGCGGGACATCACAGATACGCAGTATTTT; CDR3aa: CAIQRDITDTQYF
j_gene: TRBJ2-7; abundance: NA; v_gene: TRBV18; d_gene: NA; CDR3nt: TGTGCCAGCTCACCACCTGGGCAGCCCTACGAGCAGTACTTC; CDR3aa: CASSPPGQPYEQYF
j_gene: TRBJ1-1; abundance: NA; v_gene: TRBV14; d_gene: TRBD1; CDR3nt: TGTGCCAGCAGCCAAGCGTTTCACAGGGGGGACACTGAAGCTTTCTTT; CDR3aa: CASSQAFHRGDTEAFF
j_gene: TRBJ2-7; abundance: few; v_gene: TRBV5-1; d_gene: TRBD1; CDR3nt: TGCGCCAGCAGCTTGGGGGACAGGGGTGCCCGCGAGCAGTACTTC; CDR3aa: CASSLGDRGAREQYF
j_gene: TRBJ2-7; abundance: NA; v_gene: TRBV9; d_gene: NA; CDR3nt: TGTGCCAGCAGCGTAGGGCCGGTATCCTACGAGCAGTACTTC; CDR3aa: CASSVGPVSYEQYF
j_gene: TRBJ1-1; abundance: NA; v_gene: TRBV19; d_gene: NA; CDR3nt: TGTGCCAGTAGATCACCTGACAGGAACACTGAAGCTTTCTTT; CDR3aa: CASRSPDRNTEAFF
j_gene: TRBJ2-7; abundance: once; v_gene: TRBV28; d_gene: NA; CDR3nt: TGTGCCAGCAGTCTTGGGATTAGCTCCTACGAGCAGTACTTC; CDR3aa: CASSLGISSYEQYF
j_gene: TRBJ2-5; abundance: NA; v_gene: TRBV24-1; d_gene: NA; CDR3nt: TGTGCCACCAGTGATCGGGCAGTAGGTTTGGGAGAGACCCAGTACTTC; CDR3aa: CATSDRAVGLGETQYF
j_gene: TRBJ2-6; abundance: NA; v_gene: TRBV23-1; d_gene: NA; CDR3nt: TGCGCCAGCAGTCAATCCTTGTTATCTTGCTCTGGGGCCAACGTCCTGACTTTC; CDR3aa: CASSQSLLSCSGANVLTF
j_gene: TRBJ2-1; abundance: NA; v_gene: TRBV2; d_gene: NA; CDR3nt: TGTGCCAGCAGGGGGGTCAATGAGCAGTTCTTC; CDR3aa: CASRGVNEQFF
j_gene: TRBJ1-2; abundance: NA; v_gene: TRBV19; d_gene: TRBD1; CDR3nt: TGTGCCAGTAGTATAGACTTCCGGGACAGCTATGGCTACACCTTC; CDR3aa: CASSIDFRDSYGYTF
j_gene: TRBJ2-1; abundance: NA; v_gene: TRBV27; d_gene: NA; CDR3nt: TGTGCCAGCAGTTACCGTGGTGATGGTGAGCAGTTCTTC; CDR3aa: CASSYRGDGEQFF
j_gene: TRBJ2-3; abundance: NA; v_gene: TRBV9; d_gene: TRBD2; CDR3nt: TGTGCCAGCAGCGTAGGGCGGGGGGACACAGATACGCAGTATTTT; CDR3aa: CASSVGRGDTDTQYF
j_gene: TRBJ2-1; abundance: NA; v_gene: TRBV19; d_gene: NA; CDR3nt: TGTGCCAGTAGTATAAGAGGGGTTTACAATGAGCAGTTCTTC; CDR3aa: CASSIRGVYNEQFF
j_gene: TRBJ1-2; abundance: NA; v_gene: TRBV6-6; d_gene: NA; CDR3nt: TGTGCCAGCAGAGCAGGGGCTCCTGGCTACACCTTC; CDR3aa: CASRAGAPGYTF
j_gene: TRBJ1-2; abundance: NA; v_gene: TRBV5-3; d_gene: TRBD1; CDR3nt: TGTGCCAGAAGCTTGGCGGGACAGGGAGCTAACTATGGCTACACCTTC; CDR3aa: CARSLAGQGANYGYTF
j_gene: TRBJ1-6; abundance: NA; v_gene: TRBV27; d_gene: NA; CDR3nt: TGTGCCAGCAGTTTAAAATACGAATATAATTCACCCCTCCACTTT; CDR3aa: CASSLKYEYNSPLHF
j_gene: TRBJ2-5; abundance: NA; v_gene: TRBV5-6; d_gene: TRBD2; CDR3nt: TGTGCCAGCAGCTTAGGACTAGCGGGAAGAGAGACCCAGTACTTC; CDR3aa: CASSLGLAGRETQYF
j_gene: TRBJ2-1; abundance: once; v_gene: TRBV6-5; d_gene: NA; CDR3nt: TGTGCCACCGTGAGAGGCTCAAGCTCCTACAATGAGCAGTTCTTC; CDR3aa: CATVRGSSSYNEQFF
j_gene: TRBJ1-4; abundance: NA; v_gene: TRBV6-5; d_gene: NA; CDR3nt: TGTGCCAGCAGCCCCCGGGGGGGCACTAATGAAAAACTGTTTTTT; CDR3aa: CASSPRGGTNEKLFF
j_gene: TRBJ1-6; abundance: NA; v_gene: TRBV28; d_gene: TRBD1; CDR3nt: TGTGCCAGCAGTTTAGCGACAGGGGAGTTGCCCCTCCACTTT; CDR3aa: CASSLATGELPLHF
j_gene: TRBJ2-1; abundance: NA; v_gene: TRBV27; d_gene: TRBD2; CDR3nt: TGTGCCAGCAGTACTAGCGGGAGTTCCTACAATGAGCAGTTCTTC; CDR3aa: CASSTSGSSYNEQFF